These 27 T cell receptor beta chains originate from one sample sequenced in a study of cytomegalovirus exposure and HLA in healthy donors (dated by TCRdb to about 2017). The library was prepared using the immunoSEQ multiplex PCR assay. For the multiplex PCR, a mixture combining 60 forward primers for TCR Vbeta segments and 13 reverse primers for TCR Jbeta segments was used. As stored in TCRdb, this immuneACCESS dataset retains in-frame rearrangements with V and J assigned. A fraction of the clones does not appear; measured against another copy, unresolved V genes explain less than half of the discrepancy, and the remainder lacks a known reason. The sample's own table lists about 41,000 clones. 6.2% of the sample is taken by the ten largest. Sequenced sample: PBMCs. The origin of the receptors is a man in his thirties or forties in good health and CMV-seronegative.

The rearrangement uses TRBV7-2 and TRBJ1-6, with D perhaps TRBD1 (6 bases). There are 15 residues in the CDR3. The V end was cut by 1 base, the J end by 7 bases, with 11 bases between. Looked up from germline, CDR1 is SGHTA and CDR2 is FQGNSA. Here the CDR3 reads CASSLGGQNNSPLHF. CDR3 coding DNA: TGTGCCAGCAGCTTAGGCGGACAGAACAATTCACCCCTCCACTTT. Full variable domain (outside the CDR3, taken from reference TRBV7-2 and TRBJ1-6): GAGVSQSPSNKVTEKGKDVELRCDPISGHTALYWYRQSLGQGLEFLIYFQGNSAPDKSGLPSDRFSAERTGGSVSTLTIQRTQQEDSAVYLCASSLGGQNNSPLHFGNGTRLTVT.

This chain uses TRBV10-3 with TRBJ1-6; the match to TRBD1 covers 10 bases. Losses at the gene ends were 0 bases for V and 8 bases for J; bases not matched to a gene: 4. From germline, CDR1 is ENHRY and CDR2 SYGVKD. This CDR3 comprises 16 residues. CDR3 nucleotides: TGTGCCATCAGTGAGTCGGGACAGGGGTCGGATTCACCCCTCCACTTT. This codes for CAISESGQGSDSPLHF.

This chain connects TRBV27 to TRBJ2-2; 9 bases align to TRBD1. From germline, CDR1 is MNHEY and CDR2 SMNVEV (reference sequence). V lost 6 bases and J lost 6; bases outside the gene matches: 5. The CDR3 contains 14 residues. The CDR3 bases are TGTGCCAGCAGAACAGGGGGCGCTGCCGGGGAGCTGTTTTTT. This gives the protein CASRTGGAAGELFF.

V usage is TRBV5-4 and J usage is TRBJ2-2; 15 bases match TRBD2. The length of the CDR3 is 19 residues. Trimming at V came to 0 bases and at J to 2 bases, leaving 5 bases not matched to a gene. Per germline, CDR1 SGHNT and CDR2 YYREEE (reference sequence). The CDR3 is CASSLGPGLAGGNTGELFF. The CDR3 coding sequence is TGTGCCAGCAGCTTGGGACCGGGACTAGCGGGAGGAAACACCGGGGAGCTGTTTTTT.

The chain recombines TRBV6-1 with TRBJ1-5; a weak D match, TRBD1 (5 bases). Germline V gene lookup returns CDR1 MNHNS and CDR2 SASEGT. This CDR3 contains 18 residues. With 4 bases removed from V and 0 bases from J, the gap between germline ends came to 19 bases. The CDR3: CASSATGHWIVSNQPQHF. The CDR3 coding sequence is TGTGCCAGCAGTGCAACCGGACACTGGATTGTTAGCAATCAGCCCCAGCATTTT.

This chain connects TRBV19 to TRBJ1-4, with D possibly being TRBD1 (5 bases). Germline CDR1 is LNHDA and CDR2 is SQIVND (reference sequence). This CDR3 is 14 amino acids long. The V and J ends lost 11 bases and 7 bases respectively, with 20 bases between them. CDR3 protein: CASAGGIVGEKLFF. The CDR3 DNA follows: TGTGCCTCCGCCGGGGGGATCGTAGGTGAAAAACTGTTTTTT. Full variable domain (outside the CDR3, taken from reference TRBV19 and TRBJ1-4): DGGITQSPKYLFRKEGQNVTLSCEQNLNHDAMYWYRQDPGQGLRLIYYSQIVNDFQKGDIAEGYSVSREKKESFPLTVTSAQKNPTAFYLCASAGGIVGEKLFFGSGTQLSVL.

V gene TRBV7-9 combines with J gene TRBJ2-3; 7 bases map to TRBD1. After removal of 5 bases from V and 2 bases from J, the junction contained 10 bases not matched to a gene. The germline CDR1 and CDR2 sequences are SEHNR and FQNEAQ (reference sequence). The CDR3 loop spans 16 amino acids. The CDR3 protein is CASSVRDRQNTDTQYF. As DNA, the CDR3 is TGTGCCAGCAGCGTTCGGGACAGACAAAACACAGATACGCAGTATTTT. The whole variable domain, filled in from reference TRBV7-9 and TRBJ2-3, reads DTGVSQNPRHKITKRGQNVTFRCDPISEHNRLYWYRQTLGQGPEFLTYFQNEAQLEKSRLLSDRFSAERPKGSFSTLEIQRTEQGDSAMYLCASSVRDRQNTDTQYFGPGTRLTVL.

This chain connects TRBV5-5 to TRBJ1-5; perhaps TRBD1 as D (5 bases). Trimming removed 5 bases at V and 1 base at J, with 16 bases between. The length of the CDR3 is 16 residues. Germline V gene sequence: CDR1 SGHKS, CDR2 YYEKEE (reference sequence). The CDR3 reads CASSLQGGGSNQPQHF. CDR3 coding DNA: TGTGCCAGCAGTCTCCAGGGCGGGGGGAGCAATCAGCCCCAGCATTTT.

The gene calls are TRBV7-8 and TRBJ2-1, with TRBD2 identical over 10 bases. The junction had 6 bases not matched to a gene; V was cut back by 2 bases and J by 8 bases. This CDR3 is built from 15 residues. From germline, CDR1 is SGHVS and CDR2 FQNEAQ. In DNA form, the CDR3 reads TGTGCCAGCAGCTTAAGCCCTAGCGGGGGTGATGAGCAGTTCTTC. It encodes CASSLSPSGGDEQFF. Full variable domain (missing parts from reference TRBV7-8 and TRBJ2-1): GAGVSQSPRYKVAKRGQDVALRCDPISGHVSLFWYQQALGQGPEFLTYFQNEAQLDKSGLPSDRFFAERPEGSVSTLKIQRTQQEDSAVYLCASSLSPSGGDEQFFGPGTRLTVL.

Note on this clone: The identical CDR3 is also encoded by other nucleotide sequences in the sample. This rearrangement joins TRBV7-2 to TRBJ1-2; 7 nucleotides line up with TRBD1. Germline lookup yields CDR1 SGHTA and CDR2 FQGNSA. This CDR3 is built from 14 residues. With 3 bases clipped from V and 3 bases from J, the junction kept 4 bases outside the gene matches. CDR3 region: CASSLAGGDYGYTF. CDR3 DNA sequence: TGTGCCAGCAGCTTGGCAGGGGGAGACTATGGCTACACCTTC.

This chain uses TRBV27 with TRBJ1-1, with D possibly TRBD1 on 6 matching bases. Trimming shortened V by 0 bases and J by 0 bases, and 8 bases separated the two germline ends. Germline-derived CDR1 and CDR2 are MNHEY and SMNVEV (reference sequence). The CDR3 is 15 residues long. The CDR3 sequence: CASSLSWGLNTEAFF. Here the CDR3 DNA reads TGTGCCAGCAGTTTATCCTGGGGGCTGAACACTGAAGCTTTCTTT.

The gene calls are TRBV6-6 and TRBJ2-1, with 8 nucleotides matching TRBD1. Looked up from germline, CDR1 is MNHNY and CDR2 is SVGAGI (reference sequence). The CDR3 covers 14 residues. The V gene end was trimmed by 7 bases and the J gene end by 5 bases; junction bases not matched to a gene: 7. DNA for the CDR3: TGTGCCAGCATTGCGGACAGGGTCAACAATGAGCAGTTCTTC. The encoded protein is CASIADRVNNEQFF.

V and J are TRBV4-3 and TRBJ1-2; the D gene is possibly TRBD1 (6 bases). The V end lost 4 bases, the J end lost 4 bases, and 16 bases lay between the germline ends. Germline CDR1 reads LGHNA; CDR2 reads YSLEER. The CDR3 runs 15 residues. CDR3 residues: CASSRTLTGSYGYTF. The CDR3 DNA reads as TGCGCCAGCAGCCGAACTCTTACAGGGAGCTATGGCTACACCTTC.

This chain joins TRBV6-5 and TRBJ2-7; D unresolved. With 5 bases removed from V and 7 bases from J, the gap between germline ends came to 18 bases. Germline CDR1 is MNHEY and CDR2 is SVGAGI. This CDR3 spans 14 amino acids. CDR3 sequence reads: CASSLQLPFREQYF. In nucleotides, the CDR3 is TGTGCCAGCAGTCTACAACTACCGTTTAGAGAGCAGTACTTC.

The V call is TRBV27, the J call TRBJ2-3; D may be TRBD1 (5 bases). Germline CDR1 is MNHEY and CDR2 is SMNVEV (reference sequence). CDR3 length: 15 amino acids. V gave up 3 bases and J gave up 3 bases, with 13 bases separating them. The CDR3 nucleotides are TGTGCCAGCAGTTTTGAAAATAGGGGAACAGATACGCAGTATTTT. Its translation: CASSFENRGTDTQYF.

This rearrangement joins TRBV6-1 to TRBJ2-2; TRBD1 matches 7 bases. Germline-derived CDR1 and CDR2 are MNHNS and SASEGT. J gave up 8 bases and V 5 bases, and 8 bases lay outside the gene matches. The CDR3 has 14 residues. The DNA for the CDR3 is TGTGCCAGCAGTTTAGACAGGGTGATGGGGGAGCTGTTTTTT. Its translation is CASSLDRVMGELFF.

J is TRBJ1-3 and V is TRBV5-1, with TRBD1 identical over 7 bases. CDR3 length equals 16 residues. Germline V gene sequence: CDR1 SGHRS, CDR2 YFSETQ. V lost 0 bases, J lost 2 bases, and 5 bases stayed unmatched. CDR3 sequence reads: CASSLAPGQAGNTIYF. CDR3 nucleotide sequence: TGCGCCAGCAGCTTGGCCCCCGGACAGGCTGGAAACACCATATATTTT.

This rearrangement joins TRBV30 to TRBJ1-4, with D uncertain. The V gene lost 1 base and the J gene lost 13 bases, with 10 bases spanning the gap. This CDR3 spans 11 amino acids. The V gene's germline CDR1 is GTSNPN and CDR2 SVGIG (reference sequence). The CDR3 loop is CAWSAAARLFF. The CDR3 region has the DNA TGTGCCTGGAGTGCCGCCGCCAGACTGTTTTTT. Using reference TRBV30 and TRBJ1-4 for the parts outside the CDR3, the full variable domain is SQTIHQWPATLVQPVGSPLSLECTVEGTSNPNLYWYRQAAGRGLQLLFYSVGIGQISSEVPQNLSASRPQDRQFILSSKKLLLSDSGFYLCAWSAAARLFFGSGTQLSVL.

Remarks on this clone: The sample holds other DNA sequences that translate to the same CDR3. The rearrangement joins TRBV4-2 to TRBJ1-5; D is ambiguous. CDR3 length equals 13 residues. Trimming shortened V by 4 bases and J by 5 bases, and 9 bases separated the two germline ends. Germline CDR1 and CDR2: LGHNA and YNFKEQ. The CDR3 DNA is TGTGCCAGCAGCCGCGAAGCGGATCAGCCCCAGCATTTT. Amino acids: CASSREADQPQHF.

The chain is built from TRBV18 and TRBJ1-2; 7 bases fit TRBD1. The CDR3 sequence is 13 residues long. Germline CDR1 and CDR2: KGHSH and LQKENI. The V segment lost 3 bases and the J segment 3 bases; nucleotides outside the gene matches: 1. This chain's CDR3 is CASSPDRDYGYTF. DNA of the CDR3: TGTGCCAGCTCACCTGACAGGGACTATGGCTACACCTTC.

This chain joins TRBV7-3 and TRBJ2-1; perhaps TRBD2 as D (7 bases). The V end was cut by 5 bases, the J end by 0 bases, with 17 bases between. CDR3 length: 17 residues. Germline values: CDR1 SGHTA, CDR2 FQGTGA. Here the CDR3 reads CASSAPGRGPSYNEQFF. Written as DNA, the CDR3 is TGTGCCAGCAGCGCGCCGGGGCGGGGGCCCTCCTACAATGAGCAGTTCTTC. Complete variable domain (other parts from reference TRBV7-3 and TRBJ2-1): GAGVSQTPSNKVTEKGKYVELRCDPISGHTALYWYRQSLGQGPEFLIYFQGTGAADDSGLPNDRFFAVRPEGSVSTLKIQRTERGDSAVYLCASSAPGRGPSYNEQFFGPGTRLTVL.

This chain joins TRBV7-8 and TRBJ2-1, with 9 positions matching TRBD2. The CDR3 loop spans 16 amino acids. Germline values: CDR1 SGHVS, CDR2 FQNEAQ. V was pared by 0 bases and J by 5 bases, with 5 bases of the junction left unmatched. The CDR3 bases are TGTGCCAGCAGCTTAGCGCGGGTAGCGGGGGACAATGAGCAGTTCTTC. Protein: CASSLARVAGDNEQFF. Complete variable domain (other parts from reference TRBV7-8 and TRBJ2-1): GAGVSQSPRYKVAKRGQDVALRCDPISGHVSLFWYQQALGQGPEFLTYFQNEAQLDKSGLPSDRFFAERPEGSVSTLKIQRTQQEDSAVYLCASSLARVAGDNEQFFGPGTRLTVL.

Details on this clone: A read error may produce the germline difference seen at one junction end. The sample has other DNA sequences that encode this CDR3 too. This chain joins TRBV6-5 and TRBJ1-6; D gene unclear. The length of the CDR3 is 16 residues. The germline CDR1 and CDR2 sequences are MNHEY and SVGAGI. The CDR3 coding sequence is TGCGCCAGCAGTTACTCGAAGGGAGTCAACAATTCACCCCTCCACTTT. Protein product: CASSYSKGVNNSPLHF.

This chain joins TRBV5-5 and TRBJ2-5, with 8 bases aligning to TRBD2. The CDR3 loop spans 16 amino acids. V trimming: 0 bases; J trimming: 5 bases; junction bases outside the gene matches: 9. Germline lookup yields CDR1 SGHKS and CDR2 YYEKEE (reference sequence). CDR3 residues: CASSLALSGSVETQYF. The CDR3 nucleotides are TGTGCCAGCAGCTTGGCTTTGAGCGGGAGTGTGGAGACCCAGTACTTC.

The chain links TRBV29-1 to TRBJ1-1; D is perhaps TRBD1 (6 bases). This CDR3 has 12 residues. CDR1 and CDR2 (germline): SQVTM, ANQGSEA. Between the trimmed V and J ends, which lost 7 bases and 0 bases, there was a span of 9 bases. The CDR3, as DNA: TGCAGCGCAGGACAGTTGAACACTGAAGCTTTCTTT. It yields the protein CSAGQLNTEAFF.

This sequence joins TRBV5-4 and TRBJ1-1; D is possibly TRBD1 (6 bases). Per the germline V gene, CDR1 is SGHNT and CDR2 is YYREEE (reference sequence). The germline V and J ends were trimmed by 0 bases and 4 bases, with 16 bases remaining between them. CDR3 length: 16 residues. CDR3 sequence: CASSLAPQGGITEAFF. CDR3 coding DNA: TGTGCCAGCAGCTTGGCGCCACAGGGAGGGATCACTGAAGCTTTCTTT. Based on the CDR3 plus reference TRBV5-4 and TRBJ1-1, the full variable domain is ETGVTQSPTHLIKTRGQQVTLRCSSQSGHNTVSWYQQALGQGPQFIFQYYREEENGRGNFPPRFSGLQFPNYSSELNVNALELDDSALYLCASSLAPQGGITEAFFGQGTRLTVV.

The CDR3 nucleotides are TGTGCCAGCAGCCCGGGACAGGGGGCCCGCTATGGCTACACCTTC. The encoded protein is CASSPGQGARYGYTF. This chain links TRBV9 with TRBJ1-2; 12 bases line up with TRBD1. CDR3 length: 15 amino acids. The ends lost 4 bases at V and 4 bases at J; junction bases unmatched: 5. Germline values: CDR1 SGDLS, CDR2 YYNGEE.